Below, one TCR beta chain is given with its context. The germline CDR1 and CDR2 sequences are SGHRS and YFSETQ. The CDR3 length is 16 residues. V lost 4 bases to trimming and J lost 2 bases; unmatched junction nucleotides: 9. 60 Vbeta and 13 Jbeta primers were used in PCR. The method was immunoSEQ multiplex PCR; TCRdb's version includes in-frame clones alone and lacks a portion of them. The table lists some 85,000 clones, roughly four fifths of them singletons, with 4.6% in the top ten. This sample was taken from a study of cytomegalovirus exposure and HLA in healthy donors. Input material: PBMCs. The receptor comes from a woman in her forties in good health and CMV-seropositive. The chain is built from TRBV5-1 and TRBJ2-3; TRBD2 matches 8 bases. The CDR3 DNA reads as TGCGCCAGCAGCGCAGAGCGGGAGTCCAACACAGATACGCAGTATTTT. Its protein product is CASSAERESNTDTQYF.